The rows below give T cell receptor beta chains drawn from one sample of a study of blood T cell repertoires in COVID-19. Profiled with immunoSEQ multiplex PCR; TCRdb holds only in-frame clones, not every one. Of 110,000 or so clones in the sample, about four fifths are singletons; the top ten hold approximately 10%. Sequenced sample: peripheral blood. These receptors came from a woman aged 65 to 85 with acute or convalescent COVID-19. The conserved cysteine and the conserved F or W are not part of the CDR3 here.

J gene | V gene | CDR3 protein
TRBJ1-1 | TRBV27 | ASSLRGWNTEAF
TRBJ2-1 | TRBV5-1 | ASSLARLAGEGHRYNEQF
TRBJ2-2 | TRBV7-2 | ASSWPNTGELF
TRBJ1-2 | TRBV9 | ASSVGTGYYGYT
TRBJ2-3 | TRBV6-2/TRBV6-3 | ASSPRPPGLAGVSTDTQY
TRBJ1-2 | TRBV28 | ATWGQGPLRGYT
TRBJ2-7 | TRBV6-5 | ASGMGLNYEQY
TRBJ2-2 | TRBV25-1 | ASSQWGQGANTGELF
TRBJ1-2 | TRBV28 | ASSLSGTGRFYGYT
TRBJ2-5 | TRBV11-3 | ASSLRQGETQY
TRBJ1-4 | TRBV11-2 | ASSLLTDSEKLF
TRBJ2-7 | TRBV6-5 | ASSPLGGGAYEQY
TRBJ1-3 | TRBV7-8 | ASSPDWTASGNTIY
TRBJ1-6 | TRBV28 | ASNSDSRAYNSPLH
TRBJ1-1 | TRBV12-3/TRBV12-4 | ASSLVMNTEAF
TRBJ2-1 | TRBV7-3 | ASSPGTSVTNEQF
TRBJ2-5 | TRBV6-5 | ASEDRDLIKTQY
TRBJ1-2 | TRBV6-2/TRBV6-3 | ASSFTGFHGYT
TRBJ2-7 | TRBV18 | ASSLLGQDTYEQY
TRBJ1-2 | TRBV4-1 | ASSQEMRGQVRYT
TRBJ2-1 | TRBV18 | ASSPPGTGTYNEQF